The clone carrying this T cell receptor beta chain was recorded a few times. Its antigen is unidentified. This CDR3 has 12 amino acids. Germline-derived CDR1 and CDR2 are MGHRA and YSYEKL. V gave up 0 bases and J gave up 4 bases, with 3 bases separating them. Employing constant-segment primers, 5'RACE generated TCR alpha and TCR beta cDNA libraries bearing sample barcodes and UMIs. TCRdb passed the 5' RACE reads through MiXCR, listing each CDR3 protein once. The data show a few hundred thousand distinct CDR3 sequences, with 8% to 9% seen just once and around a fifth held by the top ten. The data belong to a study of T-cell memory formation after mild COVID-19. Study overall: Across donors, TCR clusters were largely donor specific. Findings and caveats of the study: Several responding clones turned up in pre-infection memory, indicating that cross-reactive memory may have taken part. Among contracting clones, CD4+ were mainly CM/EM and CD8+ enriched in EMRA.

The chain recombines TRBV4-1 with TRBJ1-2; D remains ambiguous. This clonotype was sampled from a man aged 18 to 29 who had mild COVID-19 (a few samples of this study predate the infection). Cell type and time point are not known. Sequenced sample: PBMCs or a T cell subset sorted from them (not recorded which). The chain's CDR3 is CASSQDLYGYTF. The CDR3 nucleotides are TGCGCCAGCAGCCAAGATCTCTATGGCTACACCTTC.